The 16 T cell receptor beta chains reported below all come from one sample, sequenced in a study of OX40 agonist ivuxolimab in advanced cancers. Produced via immunoSEQ multiplex PCR; TCRdb's table is partial and in-frame only. Among about 13,000 clones listed, roughly 84% were seen once. The material was CD4+ or CD8+ T cells sorted from blood, obtained in a trial of the OX40 agonist ivuxolimab. The receptors originated from an adult with an advanced solid tumor such as melanoma, head and neck, liver or kidney cancer.

The chain uses TRBV7-3 and TRBJ2-1, with D possibly matching TRBD2 (5 bases). CDR3 length: 13 amino acids. Trimming took 4 bases from V and 5 from J, leaving 9 bases between them. CDR1 is SGHTA, CDR2 FQGTGA, per germline. As DNA, the CDR3 is TGTGCCAGCAGCTCGGGGTCTAACAATGAGCAGTTCTTC. Residues: CASSSGSNNEQFF.

This chain's CDR3 is CASKRDGRGEQYF. In DNA form, the CDR3 reads TGTGCCAGCAAGCGGGACGGACGGGGCGAGCAGTACTTC. The chain is built from TRBV6-5 and TRBJ2-7, with 7 bases identical to TRBD2. The CDR3 length is 13 residues. V shed 7 bases and J 6 bases; nucleotides not matched to a gene: 9. Germline V gene sequence: CDR1 MNHEY, CDR2 SVGAGI.

V is TRBV15 and J is TRBJ1-2; the match to TRBD1 covers 10 bases. With 5 bases clipped from V and 5 bases from J, the junction kept 5 bases outside the gene matches. This CDR3 comprises 14 residues. Germline lookup yields CDR1 LNHNV and CDR2 YYDKDF (reference sequence). CDR3 nucleotide sequence: TGTGCCACCAGCCCCGGGACAGGGGTTTATGGCTACACCTTC. It yields the protein CATSPGTGVYGYTF.

The V call is TRBV9, the J call TRBJ1-1; no clear D gene. CDR1 is SGDLS, CDR2 YYNGEE, per germline. CDR3 length: 13 residues. V was trimmed by 2 bases and J by 2 bases, leaving 7 bases between them. CDR3 coding DNA: TGTGCCAGCAGCGTGACAATCAACACTGAAGCTTTCTTT. As protein: CASSVTINTEAFF.

This chain joins TRBV7-3 and TRBJ2-3; D is unresolved. V shed 5 bases and J shed 0 bases, with 12 bases lying between them. CDR1 is SGHTA and CDR2 is FQGTGA in the germline V gene. CDR3 length equals 15 residues. CDR3: CASSPLGPSTDTQYF. CDR3 sequence (DNA): TGTGCCAGCAGCCCTCTCGGCCCTAGCACAGATACGCAGTATTTT.

The rearrangement links TRBV7-3 to TRBJ2-2; 7 bases line up with TRBD2. Germline V gives CDR1 SGHTA, CDR2 FQGTGA. The CDR3 loop spans 16 amino acids. J lost 5 bases, V lost 4 bases, and 10 bases had no gene match. Here the CDR3 reads CASSYRAGVGTGELFF. CDR3 DNA: TGTGCCAGCAGCTACCGGGCGGGAGTTGGAACCGGGGAGCTGTTTTTT. The full variable domain, its missing parts supplied by reference TRBV7-3 and TRBJ2-2, is GAGVSQTPSNKVTEKGKYVELRCDPISGHTALYWYRQSLGQGPEFLIYFQGTGAADDSGLPNDRFFAVRPEGSVSTLKIQRTERGDSAVYLCASSYRAGVGTGELFFGEGSRLTVL.

The CDR3 protein is CASSDGRNTQYF. CDR3 DNA sequence: TGTGCCAGCAGTGATGGAAGGAATACGCAGTATTTT. The gene calls are TRBV6-4 and TRBJ2-3; D not certain. Germline assignment: CDR1 MRHNA and CDR2 SNTAGT. V was cut by 3 bases and J by 7 bases, with 8 bases left in between. The CDR3 covers 12 residues.

V usage is TRBV5-8 and J usage is TRBJ2-5; TRBD2 matches 13 bases. The CDR3 covers 16 residues. From germline, CDR1 is SGHTS and CDR2 YDEGEE. The junction had 4 bases not matched to a gene; V was cut back by 4 bases and J by 1 base. In DNA form, the CDR3 reads TGTGCCAGCAGCCTGACTAGCGGGGGGTTCCAAGAGACCCAGTACTTC. Translated: CASSLTSGGFQETQYF.

V is TRBV11-1 and J is TRBJ1-1; maybe TRBD1 (5 bases). The germline gives CDR1 SGHAT, CDR2 FQDESV (reference sequence). This CDR3 region has 16 residues. V was clipped by 5 bases and J by 5 bases, with 21 bases between them. The DNA for the CDR3 is TGTGCCAGCAGCCACCTATGGGGGAGTCGGGGGACTGAAGCTTTCTTT. Translation gives CASSHLWGSRGTEAFF.

The chain joins TRBV29-1 to TRBJ2-1; 9 bases line up with TRBD2. Germline-derived CDR1 and CDR2 are SQVTM and ANQGSEA. V shed 4 bases and J 4 bases; nucleotides not matched to a gene: 8. This CDR3 has 15 amino acids. The CDR3 reads CSVVLRGGAYNEQFF. CDR3 coding DNA: TGCAGCGTTGTACTTCGCGGGGGGGCGTACAATGAGCAGTTCTTC.

V gene TRBV5-1 combines with J gene TRBJ2-1; D remains ambiguous. With 1 base removed from V and 15 bases from J, the gap between germline ends came to 17 bases. The CDR3 covers 13 residues. Germline V lookup: CDR1 SGHRS, CDR2 YFSETQ. DNA for the CDR3: TGCGCCAGCAGCTTGTCGGGCCCCTTTAACCCGTTCTTC. As protein: CASSLSGPFNPFF.

A few counts support this clone. The chain couples TRBV28 to TRBJ1-1; weak D call: TRBD1 (5 bases). V lost 4 bases to trimming and J lost 10 bases, with 16 bases between them. Germline loops: CDR1 MDHEN, CDR2 SYDVKM. The CDR3 spans 13 residues. The CDR3 coding sequence is TGTGCCAGCAGTTCCCGCACCAGGGTGGGAGCTTTCTTT. Amino acid sequence: CASSSRTRVGAFF.

V gene TRBV7-9 combines with J gene TRBJ1-2, with D possibly TRBD1 on 6 matching bases. The V end was cut by 0 bases, the J end by 7 bases, with 12 bases between. The CDR3 has 14 residues. Germline-derived CDR1 and CDR2 are SEHNR and FQNEAQ (reference sequence). The CDR3: CASSLAQQGGGYTF. In DNA, the CDR3 is TGTGCCAGCAGCTTAGCTCAACAGGGAGGTGGCTACACCTTC.

The chain links TRBV6-5 to TRBJ2-1, with D hard to call. Germline V lookup: CDR1 MNHEY, CDR2 SVGAGI. This CDR3 contains 13 residues. V lost 2 bases and J 5 bases, leaving 7 bases between the germline ends. CDR3 amino acids: CASSYTTHNEQFF. CDR3 nucleotide sequence: TGTGCCAGCAGTTACACGACCCACAATGAGCAGTTCTTC.

The chain combines TRBV29-1 with TRBJ2-3; 7 bases are shared with TRBD1. From germline, CDR1 is SQVTM and CDR2 ANQGSEA. V gave up 0 bases and J gave up 0 bases; unmatched junction bases: 9. The CDR3 is 17 residues long. The DNA of the CDR3 is TGCAGCGTTGAAGACGTTTTGGGACAGAAGAGCACAGATACGCAGTATTTT. It codes for CSVEDVLGQKSTDTQYF.

V usage is TRBV11-2 and J usage is TRBJ2-2; tentative D call: TRBD1 (6 bases). The germline V and J ends were trimmed by 6 bases and 0 bases, with 23 bases remaining between them. Germline loops: CDR1 SGHAT, CDR2 FQNNGV. CDR3 length equals 19 residues. CDR3 in DNA: TGTGCCAGCAGACCTCCCCGGCCAGGGGCCCTATCGAACACCGGGGAGCTGTTTTTT. It yields the protein CASRPPRPGALSNTGELFF.